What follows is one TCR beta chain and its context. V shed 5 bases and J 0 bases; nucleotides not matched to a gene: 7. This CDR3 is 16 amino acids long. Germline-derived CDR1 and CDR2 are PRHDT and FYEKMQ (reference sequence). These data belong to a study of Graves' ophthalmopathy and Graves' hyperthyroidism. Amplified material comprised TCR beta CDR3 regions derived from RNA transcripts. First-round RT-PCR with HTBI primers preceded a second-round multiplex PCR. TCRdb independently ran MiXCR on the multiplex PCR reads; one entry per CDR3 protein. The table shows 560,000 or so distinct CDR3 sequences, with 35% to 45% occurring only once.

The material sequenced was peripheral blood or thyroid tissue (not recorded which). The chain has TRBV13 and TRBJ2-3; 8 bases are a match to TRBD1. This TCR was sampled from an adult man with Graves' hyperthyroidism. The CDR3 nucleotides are TGTGCCAGCAGCACACCTGACAGGGGAAGCACAGATACGCAGTATTTT. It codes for CASSTPDRGSTDTQYF.